The clone carrying this T cell receptor (beta chain) was seen a handful of times. As yet, its antigen is unknown. Per the germline V gene, CDR1 is SGHAT and CDR2 is FQNNGV. The CDR3 is made up of 15 amino acids. V was clipped by 5 bases and J by 9 bases; unmatched bases: 14. The 5'RACE template-switching step produced TCR cDNA and added a universal primer site and UMIs. TCRdb re-derived calls from the 5' RACE reads in MiXCR, one entry per CDR3 protein. The table records approximately 580,000 distinct CDR3 sequences, approximately 16% of them present only once. The data were taken from a study of T cells after yellow fever vaccination. Study information: The SMART-Seq v4 Ultra Low Input method served to prepare the low-cell-number fractions.

Regarding the study as a whole: Abundant clonotypes from the bulk population could have been carried over as contaminants into FACS-sorted repertoires. Clones that expanded after primary vaccination mostly reappeared after the booster (just over 95% CD4, 70% to 90% CD8).

J is TRBJ2-3 and V is TRBV11-2; TRBD2 matches 7 bases. This sequence originates from a man aged 18 to 30 who received the YFV17D yellow fever vaccine. The sample consisted of PBMCs, taken roughly 5 days after the first yellow fever vaccination. CDR3 loop: CASSHIHGWGGTQYF. The CDR3, as DNA: TGTGCCAGCAGCCACATCCACGGATGGGGGGGGACGCAGTATTTT.